This T cell receptor (beta chain) originates from a study of monozygotic twins with inflammatory bowel disease. TCRdb reprocessed the 5' RACE reads and reports one entry per CDR3 protein, with no DNA. Its clone listing holds some 210,000 distinct CDR3 sequences. Germline V gives CDR1 SGHVS, CDR2 FNYEAQ. CDR3 length equals 14 residues. The TCR originated in a human donor with ulcerative colitis or Crohn's disease, or a healthy co-twin of an affected twin (not recorded which). Sample: blood. V usage is TRBV7-6 and J usage is TRBJ2-7. CDR3: CASSLGVEEYEQYF.